Listed here are 29 T cell receptor beta chains from one sample, sequenced in a study of blood T cell repertoires in COVID-19 (dated by TCRdb to 2020 to 2021). Library preparation used the immunoSEQ multiplex PCR assay. TCRdb carries this immuneACCESS record with in-frame sequences only. Its versions omit some clonotypes, under half of them owing to an unresolved V gene in the studies checked, with the rest unexplained. Here the sample has approximately 250,000 clones; around 89% occur a single time. The top ten clones comprise about 4% of the sample. Material for sequencing was PBMCs or T cells enriched from blood (not recorded which). The origin of the receptors is a woman aged 25-40 years who had recovered from COVID-19.

This chain joins TRBV19 and TRBJ2-1, with TRBD1 identical over 10 bases. Germline lookup yields CDR1 LNHDA and CDR2 SQIVND (reference sequence). The CDR3 is 16 residues long. The trim removed 5 bases at V and 6 bases at J, leaving 10 bases unmatched. For the CDR3, the DNA is TGTGCCAGTAGTGCCTTGCGACAGGGGGCTTTCAATGAGCAGTTCTTC. Translation: CASSALRQGAFNEQFF.

This clone turned up a few times. The chain is built from TRBV9 and TRBJ2-7; D is unresolved. The CDR3 is made up of 14 amino acids. V was trimmed by 0 bases and J by 3 bases, leaving 10 bases between them. The germline gives CDR1 SGDLS, CDR2 YYNGEE. Here the CDR3 DNA reads TGTGCCAGCAGCGTAGCCAGGATAGGCTACGAGCAGTACTTC. Its translation is CASSVARIGYEQYF.

The chain combines TRBV6-2 or TRBV6-3 with TRBJ1-1; TRBD1 matches 7 bases. Germline assignment: CDR1 MNHEY and CDR2 SVGEGT. This CDR3 contains 13 residues. The junction had 5 bases not matched to a gene; V was cut back by 5 bases and J by 5 bases. CDR3 sequence: CASSDRAGTEAFF. The CDR3 nucleotides read TGTGCCAGCAGTGACAGGGCAGGTACTGAAGCTTTCTTT.

The chain couples TRBV7-2 to TRBJ1-6; the match to TRBD1 covers 8 bases. Per germline, CDR1 SGHTA and CDR2 FQGNSA. Trimming cost V 2 bases and J 6 bases; bases outside gene matches: 3. The CDR3 loop spans 15 amino acids. The CDR3 loop is CASSLSQGANSPLHF. The DNA for the CDR3 is TGTGCCAGCAGCTTATCGCAGGGGGCTAATTCACCCCTCCACTTT. The entire variable domain, with the rest obtained from reference TRBV7-2 and TRBJ1-6, is as follows: GAGVSQSPSNKVTEKGKDVELRCDPISGHTALYWYRQSLGQGLEFLIYFQGNSAPDKSGLPSDRFSAERTGGSVSTLTIQRTQQEDSAVYLCASSLSQGANSPLHFGNGTRLTVT.

The CDR3 here is CASSPGTMSPLHF. CDR3 coding DNA: TGTGCCAGCAGCCCAGGAACAATGTCACCCCTCCACTTT. The chain recombines TRBV5-4 with TRBJ1-6; no firm D call. Looked up from germline, CDR1 is SGHNT and CDR2 is YYREEE (reference sequence). Trimming removed 4 bases from V and 10 bases from J, with 12 bases in between. The CDR3 sequence is 13 residues long.

The gene calls are TRBV19 and TRBJ2-3; possibly TRBD2 for D (6 bases). This CDR3 has 16 amino acids. The germline CDR1 and CDR2 sequences are LNHDA and SQIVND (reference sequence). V lost 4 bases and J 0 bases, leaving 14 bases between the germline ends. CDR3 DNA: TGTGCCAGTAGTACCAGGACTACCCGGAGCACAGATACGCAGTATTTT. Its protein is CASSTRTTRSTDTQYF.

This rearrangement joins TRBV24-1 to TRBJ2-1; TRBD2 agrees at 12 bases. Unmatched junction bases numbered 4, after V lost 4 bases and J lost 4 bases. From germline, CDR1 is KGHDR and CDR2 SFDVKD. The CDR3 is 16 amino acids. The CDR3 spells CATSDTTSGRYNEQFF. CDR3 DNA: TGTGCCACCAGTGACACGACTAGCGGGAGATACAATGAGCAGTTCTTC.

The chain is built from TRBV6-5 and TRBJ1-6; 8 bases align to TRBD1. This CDR3 comprises 16 residues. From germline, CDR1 is MNHEY and CDR2 SVGAGI. After removal of 3 bases from V and 7 bases from J, the junction contained 8 bases not matched to a gene. The CDR3 sequence is CASSYDSGTGNSPLHF. The CDR3 nucleotides read TGTGCCAGCAGTTATGACTCCGGGACAGGAAATTCACCCCTCCACTTT.

In DNA, the CDR3 is TGTGCCAGCAGTTCAGGACAGGGCAATCAGCCCCAGCATTTT. Encoded protein: CASSSGQGNQPQHF. This sequence joins TRBV28 and TRBJ1-5; 7 bases agree with TRBD1. The J segment lost 2 bases and the V segment lost 4 bases, leaving 2 bases of the junction unmatched. This CDR3 has 14 amino acids. Germline CDR1 is MDHEN and CDR2 is SYDVKM.

The chain recombines TRBV11-3 with TRBJ2-5; 11 positions agree with TRBD2. This CDR3 has 17 amino acids. Per the germline V gene, CDR1 is SGHNT and CDR2 is YENEEA. V shed 5 bases, J shed 6 bases, and the junction held 14 bases outside the gene matches. CDR3 region: CASSKGSGLAVPKTQYF. In nucleotides, the CDR3 is TGTGCCAGCAGCAAAGGATCGGGACTAGCGGTCCCCAAGACCCAGTACTTC.

The chain joins TRBV2 to TRBJ1-1; D is unclear. V was trimmed by 6 bases and J by 7 bases, leaving 12 bases between them. This CDR3 contains 12 residues. Germline CDR1 reads SNHLY; CDR2 reads FYNNEI. The CDR3 DNA reads as TGTGCCAGCAGGGTCTTCGGACTTGAAGCTTTCTTT. This gives the protein CASRVFGLEAFF.

This clone occurred once. The chain joins TRBV7-8 to TRBJ2-1, with 10 bases identical to TRBD2. Germline CDR1 and CDR2: SGHVS and FQNEAQ. CDR3 length: 16 amino acids. Trimming removed 6 bases from V and 8 bases from J; junction bases left unmatched: 13. The CDR3 loop is CASSPLAGVKSDEQFF. Here the CDR3 DNA reads TGTGCCAGCAGTCCCCTAGCGGGAGTTAAGTCCGATGAGCAGTTCTTC.

This clone appeared a single time. The chain has TRBV5-6 and TRBJ2-7; unclear D gene. This CDR3 is 14 amino acids long. With 0 bases removed from V and 2 bases from J, the gap between germline ends came to 9 bases. Germline V CDR1 and CDR2: SGHDT, YYEEEE. The CDR3: CASSLGRVTYEQYF. CDR3 DNA sequence: TGTGCCAGCAGCTTGGGTCGGGTTACCTACGAGCAGTACTTC.

J is TRBJ1-1 and V is TRBV11-2, with TRBD1 as a possible D gene (5 bases). The germline V gene encodes CDR1 SGHAT and CDR2 FQNNGV. CDR3 size: 16 residues. V lost 0 bases to trimming and J lost 1 base, with 12 bases between them. Here the CDR3 reads CASSLEGRQQNTEAFF. The DNA for the CDR3 is TGTGCCAGCAGCTTAGAGGGGCGACAGCAGAACACTGAAGCTTTCTTT.

The chain links TRBV9 to TRBJ2-2; TRBD2 might be the D (6 bases). This CDR3 spans 15 amino acids. Germline CDR1 and CDR2: SGDLS and YYNGEE. Deletions cut 3 bases from V and 5 bases from J, with 14 bases between. The CDR3 here is CASSAGTLGTGELFF. The CDR3 DNA reads TGTGCCAGCAGCGCCGGGACTCTAGGTACCGGGGAGCTGTTTTTT.

The chain couples TRBV30 to TRBJ1-2; 8 bases are shared with TRBD1. Germline trimming cut 5 bases from V and 8 bases from J; bases unmatched to any gene: 10. In germline, CDR1 is GTSNPN, CDR2 SVGIG (reference sequence). CDR3 length equals 13 residues. CDR3 in amino acids: CAWDQGQVRGYTF. For the CDR3, the DNA is TGTGCCTGGGACCAGGGACAGGTCCGGGGCTACACCTTC.

This clone is classed as medium-sized. This sequence joins TRBV30 and TRBJ1-6, with D uncertain. V lost 3 bases to trimming and J lost 9 bases, with 9 bases between them. Per germline, CDR1 GTSNPN and CDR2 SVGIG (reference sequence). CDR3 size: 12 residues. The CDR3 loop reads CAWRSEGSPLHF. The DNA of the CDR3 is TGTGCCTGGAGGTCAGAGGGTTCACCCCTCCACTTT.

CDR3 bases: TGTGCCAGCTCCCGGGACAGCACTAACTATGGCTACACCTTC. Its translation: CASSRDSTNYGYTF. The chain combines TRBV6-9 with TRBJ1-2; TRBD1 matches 7 bases. V lost 8 bases to trimming and J lost 0 bases; unmatched junction nucleotides: 6. The germline CDR1 and CDR2 sequences are MNHGY and SVAAGI. This CDR3 has 14 amino acids.

This clone was observed once. This CDR3 is CASSIIGQSDTQYF. The DNA for the CDR3 is TGTGCCAGCAGCATTATCGGACAGTCAGATACGCAGTATTTT. The V gene is TRBV7-2, the J gene TRBJ2-3; D perhaps matches TRBD1 (6 bases). Between the trimmed V and J ends, which lost 5 bases and 4 bases, there was a span of 13 bases. CDR1 and CDR2 (germline): SGHTA, FQGNSA. The CDR3 is 14 residues long.

V gene TRBV28 combines with J gene TRBJ1-1; D may be TRBD1 (5 bases). V was clipped by 8 bases and J by 8 bases, with 24 bases between them. The CDR3 consists of 15 residues. From germline, CDR1 is MDHEN and CDR2 SYDVKM. CDR3 in amino acids: CASPAPGTGGIEAFF. DNA of the CDR3: TGTGCCAGCCCAGCCCCCGGGACGGGGGGAATAGAAGCTTTCTTT. The full variable domain, rest sourced from reference TRBV28 and TRBJ1-1, is DVKVTQSSRYLVKRTGEKVFLECVQDMDHENMFWYRQDPGLGLRLIYFSYDVKMKEKGDIPEGYSVSREKKERFSLILESASTNQTSMYLCASPAPGTGGIEAFFGQGTRLTVV.

This clone showed up just a few times. This chain uses TRBV7-9 with TRBJ2-1, with 10 bases aligning to TRBD2. Trimming took 2 bases from V and 9 from J; bases not matched to a gene: 4. This CDR3 is 14 amino acids long. CDR1 and CDR2 from the germline V gene are SEHNR and FQNEAQ (reference sequence). CDR3 sequence reads: CASSLMASGSEQFF. For the CDR3, the DNA is TGTGCCAGCAGCTTAATGGCTAGCGGGAGTGAGCAGTTCTTC.

V is TRBV3-1 (or the pseudogene TRBV3-2) and J is TRBJ2-3; the match to TRBD2 covers 7 bases. The CDR3 has 18 amino acids. The junction had 13 bases not matched to a gene; V was cut back by 4 bases and J by 0 bases. CDR1 and CDR2 from the germline V gene are LGHDT and YNNKEL (reference sequence). In DNA form, the CDR3 reads TGTGCCAGCAGCCCTCCTAATCCTAGCGGTGAAAGCACAGATACGCAGTATTTT. It translates to CASSPPNPSGESTDTQYF.

The rearrangement links TRBV30 to TRBJ2-1, with 12 nucleotides matching TRBD2. The germline V gene encodes CDR1 GTSNPN and CDR2 SVGIG (reference sequence). This CDR3 contains 17 residues. V lost 2 bases, J lost 0 bases, and 5 bases stayed unmatched. DNA of the CDR3: TGTGCCTGGAGTTTCCTAGCGGGAGGGCCCTCCTACAATGAGCAGTTCTTC. It codes for CAWSFLAGGPSYNEQFF.

This chain joins TRBV7-6 and TRBJ2-3; 8 bases are a match to TRBD1. This CDR3 has 16 residues. With 5 bases clipped from V and 2 bases from J, the junction kept 9 bases outside the gene matches. CDR1 SGHVS and CDR2 FNYEAQ come from the germline V gene. CDR3 sequence (DNA): TGTGCCAGCAGCCTTCTTGACAGGGGACTCACAGATACGCAGTATTTT. Amino acids: CASSLLDRGLTDTQYF.

The chain has TRBV7-2 and TRBJ1-2; D gene uncertain. Germline V CDR1 and CDR2: SGHTA, FQGNSA. CDR3 length: 15 residues. Deletions cut 7 bases from V and 0 bases from J, with 15 bases between. CDR3 sequence reads: CASIPQREANYGYTF. The CDR3 DNA reads TGTGCCAGCATCCCCCAAAGAGAAGCTAACTATGGCTACACCTTC.

The chain joins TRBV28 to TRBJ1-1, with 8 positions matching TRBD1. The trim removed 3 bases at V and 4 bases at J, leaving 7 bases unmatched. Germline assignment: CDR1 MDHEN and CDR2 SYDVKM. The CDR3 length is 15 residues. The CDR3 is CASSFLTGVSTEAFF. As DNA, the CDR3 is TGTGCCAGCAGTTTCTTGACAGGGGTGAGCACTGAAGCTTTCTTT.

The chain carries TRBV11-2 and TRBJ2-7; TRBD1 agrees at 10 bases. V shed 1 base and J 2 bases; nucleotides not matched to a gene: 8. There are 17 residues in the CDR3. The germline V gene encodes CDR1 SGHAT and CDR2 FQNNGV. The CDR3 coding sequence is TGTGCCAGCAGCTTAGTTGAGGGACAGGGGAATCCCTACGAGCAGTACTTC. Protein: CASSLVEGQGNPYEQYF.

The V and J genes are TRBV28 and TRBJ1-2, with D maybe TRBD1 (5 bases). The CDR3 has 14 residues. V shed 1 base and J shed 3 bases, with 9 bases lying between them. Germline V lookup: CDR1 MDHEN, CDR2 SYDVKM. Written as DNA, the CDR3 is TGTGCCAGCAGTTTATATGGGGGGGACTATGGCTACACCTTC. It yields the protein CASSLYGGDYGYTF.

The chain uses TRBV11-3 and TRBJ2-1; TRBD2 matches 10 bases. CDR1 and CDR2 from the germline V gene are SGHNT and YENEEA. Trimming at V came to 5 bases and at J to 5 bases, leaving 6 bases not matched to a gene. This CDR3 has 15 residues. This CDR3 reads CASSPSGSGNNEQFF. CDR3 coding DNA: TGTGCCAGCAGCCCTAGCGGGAGTGGGAACAATGAGCAGTTCTTC.